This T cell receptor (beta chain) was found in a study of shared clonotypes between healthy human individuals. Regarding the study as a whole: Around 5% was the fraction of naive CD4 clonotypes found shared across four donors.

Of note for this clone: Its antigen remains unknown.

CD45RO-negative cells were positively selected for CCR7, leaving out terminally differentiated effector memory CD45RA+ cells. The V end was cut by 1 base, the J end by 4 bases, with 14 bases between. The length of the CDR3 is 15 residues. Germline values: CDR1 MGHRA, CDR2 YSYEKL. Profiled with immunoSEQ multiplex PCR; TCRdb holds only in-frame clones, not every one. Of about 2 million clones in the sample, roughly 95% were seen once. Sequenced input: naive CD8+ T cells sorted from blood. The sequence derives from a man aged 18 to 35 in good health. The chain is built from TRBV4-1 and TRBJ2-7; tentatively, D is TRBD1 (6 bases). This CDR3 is CASSQATFRGYEQYF. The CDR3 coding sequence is TGCGCCAGCAGCCAAGCAACCTTCAGGGGTTACGAGCAGTACTTC.